Shown below are 12 T cell receptor beta chains from a single sample sequenced in a study of T cell changes during pregnancy in multiple sclerosis. Some clones are missing from TCRdb's copy, which holds only in-frame ones; the method was immunoSEQ multiplex PCR. This table has over 90,000 clones, 90% appearing once. Specimen: peripheral blood, collected in the second trimester of pregnancy. These receptors were collected from a female donor in good health, enrolled as a control in a pregnancy study.

V is TRBV29-1 and J is TRBJ1-2, with D possibly TRBD1 on 6 matching bases. The CDR3 sequence is 14 residues long. Germline CDR1 reads SQVTM; CDR2 reads ANQGSEA. V lost 5 bases to trimming and J lost 5 bases, with 18 bases between them. The CDR3 sequence is CSVNLQGRGYGYTF. Here the CDR3 DNA reads TGCAGCGTTAACCTCCAAGGCAGGGGATATGGCTACACCTTC. Full variable domain (missing parts from reference TRBV29-1 and TRBJ1-2): SAVISQKPSRDICQRGTSLTIQCQVDSQVTMMFWYRQQPGQSLTLIATANQGSEATYESGFVIDKFPISRPNLTFSTLTVSNMSPEDSSIYLCSVNLQGRGYGYTFGSGTRLTVV.

The chain is built from TRBV27 and TRBJ1-5, with 7 bases fitting TRBD1. CDR1 MNHEY and CDR2 SMNVEV come from the germline V gene (reference sequence). Trimming took 6 bases from V and 3 from J; bases not matched to a gene: 5. This CDR3 contains 14 residues. The CDR3 reads CASRETGYNQPQHF. In DNA form, the CDR3 reads TGTGCCAGCAGAGAGACAGGGTACAATCAGCCCCAGCATTTT.

This clone was counted ten times or more. This chain joins TRBV6-4 and TRBJ2-3; 8 bases align to TRBD2. Germline lookup yields CDR1 MRHNA and CDR2 SNTAGT. This CDR3 contains 14 residues. J lost 4 bases, V lost 3 bases, and 3 bases had no gene match. CDR3 sequence: CASSEPGGADTQYF. The DNA for the CDR3 is TGTGCCAGCAGTGAACCCGGGGGGGCAGATACGCAGTATTTT.

The sample holds one count of this clone. The chain carries TRBV5-4 and TRBJ1-5; maybe TRBD1 (5 bases). CDR1 is SGHNT, CDR2 YYREEE, per germline (reference sequence). The CDR3 runs to 13 residues. V lost 2 bases to trimming and J lost 5 bases, with 8 bases between them. The CDR3 bases are TGTGCCAGCAGCTTTGGGGGGGATCAGCCCCAGCATTTT. Residues: CASSFGGDQPQHF. Together with reference TRBV5-4 and TRBJ1-5, the CDR3 gives the full variable domain: ETGVTQSPTHLIKTRGQQVTLRCSSQSGHNTVSWYQQALGQGPQFIFQYYREEENGRGNFPPRFSGLQFPNYSSELNVNALELDDSALYLCASSFGGDQPQHFGDGTRLSIL.

The CDR3 DNA sequence: TGCAGTGGGGCTGCGGGTACTGAAGCTTTCTTT. Translated, it gives CSGAAGTEAFF. The V call is TRBV20-1, the J call TRBJ1-1, with D unresolved. Germline CDR1 reads DFQATT; CDR2 reads SNEGSKA (reference sequence). The CDR3 totals 11 residues. Trimming took 7 bases from V and 5 from J, leaving 11 bases between them.

This chain links TRBV29-1 with TRBJ2-1; no definite D call. This CDR3 comprises 13 residues. With 5 bases removed from V and 5 bases from J, the gap between germline ends came to 13 bases. The germline gives CDR1 SQVTM, CDR2 ANQGSEA. The CDR3 sequence: CSVLPTRNNEQFF. CDR3 sequence (DNA): TGCAGCGTTCTCCCGACGAGGAACAATGAGCAGTTCTTC.

The V gene is TRBV7-2, the J gene TRBJ1-2, with a possible D match to TRBD1 (5 bases). V was clipped by 5 bases and J by 4 bases, with 17 bases between them. CDR3 length: 15 amino acids. Germline V gene lookup returns CDR1 SGHTA and CDR2 FQGNSA. CDR3 region: CASSPRRGRSYGYTF. The DNA for the CDR3 is TGTGCCAGCAGCCCCCGAAGGGGTCGGAGCTATGGCTACACCTTC.

This clone was counted a single time. V usage is TRBV6-5 and J usage is TRBJ2-3, with 9 bases that match TRBD2. The germline V gene has CDR1 MNHEY and CDR2 SVGAGI. There are 15 residues in the CDR3. The V segment lost 6 bases and the J segment 6 bases; nucleotides outside the gene matches: 10. The CDR3 spells CASSRSGSSSDTQYF. CDR3 nucleotides: TGTGCCAGCAGCCGTAGCGGGAGTTCGTCGGATACGCAGTATTTT.

The sample holds one count of this clone. The J gene is TRBJ1-5, the V gene TRBV19; TRBD1 might be the D (6 bases). The V and J ends lost 3 bases and 5 bases respectively, with 11 bases between them. Germline V CDR1 and CDR2: LNHDA, SQIVND (reference sequence). This CDR3 region has 14 residues. The CDR3, as DNA: TGTGCCAGTAGTATCAGGGGATGGGATCAGCCCCAGCATTTT. It codes for CASSIRGWDQPQHF.

The chain combines TRBV19 with TRBJ1-6; TRBD1 might be the D (6 bases). The CDR3 runs to 13 residues. Germline V CDR1 and CDR2: LNHDA, SQIVND (reference sequence). Trimming removed 9 bases at V and 6 bases at J, with 12 bases between. Written as DNA, the CDR3 is TGTGCCAGCCAGGGGCTCTCTAATTCACCCCTCCACTTT. It is translated as CASQGLSNSPLHF.

This clone appeared a single time. The chain carries TRBV5-4 and TRBJ2-7; the D gene is possibly TRBD2 (7 bases). From germline, CDR1 is SGHNT and CDR2 YYREEE (reference sequence). V was cut by 1 base and J by 5 bases, with 16 bases left in between. This CDR3 has 15 amino acids. The CDR3 region is CASSLWGGRRNEQYF. CDR3 DNA: TGTGCCAGCAGCTTGTGGGGGGGGCGCCGGAACGAGCAGTACTTC.

This clone was observed once. The J gene is TRBJ2-7, the V gene TRBV5-1, with TRBD1 matching over 11 bases. This CDR3 has 16 residues. Trimming took 4 bases from V and 7 from J; bases not matched to a gene: 13. Germline CDR1 SGHRS, CDR2 YFSETQ. The CDR3 spells CASSRRTGGAIGEQYF. Written as DNA, the CDR3 is TGCGCCAGCAGCCGACGGACAGGGGGCGCGATCGGGGAGCAGTACTTC.